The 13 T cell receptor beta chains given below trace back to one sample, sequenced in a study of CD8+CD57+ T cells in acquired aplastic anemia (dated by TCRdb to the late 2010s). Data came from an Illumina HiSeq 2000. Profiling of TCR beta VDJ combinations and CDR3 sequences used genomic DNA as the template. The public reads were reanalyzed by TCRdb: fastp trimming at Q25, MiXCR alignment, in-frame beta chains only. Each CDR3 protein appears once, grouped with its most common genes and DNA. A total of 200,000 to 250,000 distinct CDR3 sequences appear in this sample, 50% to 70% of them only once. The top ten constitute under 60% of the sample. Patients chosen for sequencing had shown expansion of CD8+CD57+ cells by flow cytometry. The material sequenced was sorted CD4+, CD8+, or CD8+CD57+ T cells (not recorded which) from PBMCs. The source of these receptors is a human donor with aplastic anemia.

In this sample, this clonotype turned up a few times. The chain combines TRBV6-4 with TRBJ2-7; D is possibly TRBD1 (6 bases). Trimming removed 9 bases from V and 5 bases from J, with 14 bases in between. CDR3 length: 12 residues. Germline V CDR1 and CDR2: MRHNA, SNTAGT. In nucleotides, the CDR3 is TGTGCCAGTAGTATCAGGGGCGACGAGCAGTACTTC. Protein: CASSIRGDEQYF.

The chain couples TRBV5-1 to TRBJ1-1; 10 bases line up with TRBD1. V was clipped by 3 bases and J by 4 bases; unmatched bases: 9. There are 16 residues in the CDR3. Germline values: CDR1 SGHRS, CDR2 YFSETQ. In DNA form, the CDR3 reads TGCGCCAGCAGCTCCTGGGACAGGGGTAAGGCCACTGAAGCTTTCTTT. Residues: CASSSWDRGKATEAFF.

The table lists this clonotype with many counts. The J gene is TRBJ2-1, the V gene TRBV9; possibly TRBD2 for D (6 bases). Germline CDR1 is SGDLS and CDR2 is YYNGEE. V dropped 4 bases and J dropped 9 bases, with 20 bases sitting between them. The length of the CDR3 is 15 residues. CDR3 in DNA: TGTGCCAGCAGCCCCAACGTATCCCCCGGGGGTGAGCAGTTCTTC. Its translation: CASSPNVSPGGEQFF.

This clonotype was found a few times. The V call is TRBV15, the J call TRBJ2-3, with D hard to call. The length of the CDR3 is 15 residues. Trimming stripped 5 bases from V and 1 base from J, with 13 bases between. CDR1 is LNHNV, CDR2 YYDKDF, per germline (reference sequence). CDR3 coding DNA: TGTGCCACCAGCTCGAGTCGGGCAGGCACAGATACGCAGTATTTT. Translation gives CATSSSRAGTDTQYF.

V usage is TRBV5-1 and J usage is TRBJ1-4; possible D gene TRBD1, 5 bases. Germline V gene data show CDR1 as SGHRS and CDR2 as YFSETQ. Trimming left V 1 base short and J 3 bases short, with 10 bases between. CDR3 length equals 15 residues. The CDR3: CASSLWGESNEKLFF. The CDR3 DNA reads TGCGCCAGCAGCTTGTGGGGGGAGTCTAATGAAAAACTGTTTTTT.

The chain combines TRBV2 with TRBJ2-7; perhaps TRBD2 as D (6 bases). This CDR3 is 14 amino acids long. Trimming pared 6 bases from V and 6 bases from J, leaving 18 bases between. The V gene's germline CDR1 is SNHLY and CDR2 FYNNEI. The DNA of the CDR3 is TGTGCCAGCAGCCTGCGACTGGACTATTCCGAGCAGTACTTC. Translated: CASSLRLDYSEQYF.

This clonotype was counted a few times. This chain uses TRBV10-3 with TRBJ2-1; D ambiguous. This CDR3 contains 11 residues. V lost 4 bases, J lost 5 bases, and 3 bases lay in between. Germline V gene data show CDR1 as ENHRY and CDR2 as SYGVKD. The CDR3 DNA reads TGTGCCATCAGTGGAGACAATGAGCAGTTCTTC. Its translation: CAISGDNEQFF.

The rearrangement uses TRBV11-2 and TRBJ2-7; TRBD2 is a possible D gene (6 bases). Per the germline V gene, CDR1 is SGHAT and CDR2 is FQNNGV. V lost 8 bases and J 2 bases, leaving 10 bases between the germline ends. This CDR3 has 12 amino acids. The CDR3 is CASSGVPYEQYF. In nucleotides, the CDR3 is TGTGCCAGCTCGGGGGTCCCCTACGAGCAGTACTTC.

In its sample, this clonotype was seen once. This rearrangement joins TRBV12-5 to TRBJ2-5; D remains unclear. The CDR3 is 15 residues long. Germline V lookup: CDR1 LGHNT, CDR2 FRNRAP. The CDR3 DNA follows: TGTGCCAGCAGCCCTAGGACCGAAAAAAGAGAAACCCAGTACTTC. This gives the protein CASSPRTEKRETQYF.

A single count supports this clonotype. The CDR3: CSVFETGGGETQYF. The CDR3 region has the DNA TGCAGCGTTTTCGAGACAGGGGGAGGGGAGACCCAGTACTTC. J is TRBJ2-5 and V is TRBV29-1, with 9 bases that match TRBD1. V shed 5 bases and J 5 bases; nucleotides not matched to a gene: 9. The CDR3 extends over 14 amino acids. Germline loops: CDR1 SQVTM, CDR2 ANQGSEA.

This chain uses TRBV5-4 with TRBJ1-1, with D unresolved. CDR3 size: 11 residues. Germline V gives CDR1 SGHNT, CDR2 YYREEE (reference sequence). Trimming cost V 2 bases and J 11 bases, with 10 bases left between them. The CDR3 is CASSFGPRAFF. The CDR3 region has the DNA TGTGCCAGCAGCTTTGGGCCACGCGCTTTCTTT. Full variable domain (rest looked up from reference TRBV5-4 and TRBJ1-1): ETGVTQSPTHLIKTRGQQVTLRCSSQSGHNTVSWYQQALGQGPQFIFQYYREEENGRGNFPPRFSGLQFPNYSSELNVNALELDDSALYLCASSFGPRAFFGQGTRLTVV.

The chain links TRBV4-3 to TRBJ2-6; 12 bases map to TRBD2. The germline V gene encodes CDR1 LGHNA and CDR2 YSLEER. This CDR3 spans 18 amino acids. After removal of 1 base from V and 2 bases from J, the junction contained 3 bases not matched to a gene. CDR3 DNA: TGCGCCAGCAGCCAAGCGACTAGCGGGAGACCTGGGGCCAACGTCCTGACTTTC. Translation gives CASSQATSGRPGANVLTF.

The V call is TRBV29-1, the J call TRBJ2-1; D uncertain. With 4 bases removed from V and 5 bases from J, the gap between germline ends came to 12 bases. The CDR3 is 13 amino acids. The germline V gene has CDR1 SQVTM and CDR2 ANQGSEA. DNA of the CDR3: TGCAGCGTTGGTGCGACGGCGGACAATGAGCAGTTCTTC. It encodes CSVGATADNEQFF.